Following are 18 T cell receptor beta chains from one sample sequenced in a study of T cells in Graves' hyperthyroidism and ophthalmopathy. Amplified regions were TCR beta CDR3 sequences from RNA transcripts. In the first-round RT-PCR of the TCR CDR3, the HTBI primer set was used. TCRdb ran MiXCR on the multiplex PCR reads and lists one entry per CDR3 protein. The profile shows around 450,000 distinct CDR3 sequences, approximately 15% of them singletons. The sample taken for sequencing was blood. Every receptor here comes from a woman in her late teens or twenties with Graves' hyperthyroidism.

Here the CDR3 DNA reads TGTGCCAGCAGCGTAAGAGGAGCACCCCTAGGGCAGTACTTC. This sequence encodes CASSVRGAPLGQYF. V gene TRBV9 combines with J gene TRBJ2-7, with D hard to call. The CDR3 extends over 14 amino acids. From germline, CDR1 is SGDLS and CDR2 YYNGEE. Trimming pared 1 base from V and 9 bases from J, leaving 17 bases between.

The CDR3 reads CAISESQGPSGNTIYF. DNA of the CDR3: TGTGCCATCAGTGAGTCCCAGGGACCCTCTGGAAACACCATATATTTT. The chain employs TRBV10-3 and TRBJ1-3, with D perhaps matching TRBD1 (5 bases). CDR1 is ENHRY and CDR2 is SYGVKD in the germline V gene. This CDR3 comprises 16 residues. Trimming pared 0 bases from V and 0 bases from J, leaving 9 bases between.

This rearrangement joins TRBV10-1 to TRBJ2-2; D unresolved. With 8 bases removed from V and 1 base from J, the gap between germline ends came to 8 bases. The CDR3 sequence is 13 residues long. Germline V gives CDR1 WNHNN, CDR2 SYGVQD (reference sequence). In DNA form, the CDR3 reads TGCGCCAGCGCGGACCAGAACACCGGGGAGCTGTTTTTT. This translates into CASADQNTGELFF.

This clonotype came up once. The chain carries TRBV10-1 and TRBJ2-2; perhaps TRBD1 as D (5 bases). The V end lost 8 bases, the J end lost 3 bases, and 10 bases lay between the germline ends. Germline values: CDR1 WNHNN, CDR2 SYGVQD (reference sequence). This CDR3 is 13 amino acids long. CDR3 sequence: CASRTGYTGELFF. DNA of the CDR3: TGCGCCAGCCGCACAGGATACACCGGGGAGCTGTTTTTT.

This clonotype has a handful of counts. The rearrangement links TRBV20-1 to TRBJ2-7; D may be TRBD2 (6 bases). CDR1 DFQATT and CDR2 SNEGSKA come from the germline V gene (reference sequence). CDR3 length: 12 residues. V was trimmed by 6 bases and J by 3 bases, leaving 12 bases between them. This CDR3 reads CSAVGGGYEQYF. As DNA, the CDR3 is TGCAGTGCCGTCGGGGGAGGCTACGAGCAGTACTTC.

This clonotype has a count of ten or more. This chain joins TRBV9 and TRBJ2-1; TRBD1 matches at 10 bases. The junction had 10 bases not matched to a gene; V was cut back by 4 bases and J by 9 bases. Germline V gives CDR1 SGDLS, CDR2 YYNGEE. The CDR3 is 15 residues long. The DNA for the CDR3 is TGTGCCAGCAGCCCCCGGGACAGGGGAAGCGGTGAGCAGTTCTTC. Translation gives CASSPRDRGSGEQFF. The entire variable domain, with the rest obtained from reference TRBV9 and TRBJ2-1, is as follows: DSGVTQTPKHLITATGQRVTLRCSPRSGDLSVYWYQQSLDQGLQFLIQYYNGEERAKGNILERFSAQQFPDLHSELNLSSLELGDSALYFCASSPRDRGSGEQFFGPGTRLTVL.

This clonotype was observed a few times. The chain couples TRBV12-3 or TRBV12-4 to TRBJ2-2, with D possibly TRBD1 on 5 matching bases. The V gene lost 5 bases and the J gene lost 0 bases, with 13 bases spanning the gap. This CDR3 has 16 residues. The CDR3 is CASSKRQKTNTGELFF. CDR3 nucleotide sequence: TGTGCCAGCAGTAAGAGACAGAAGACGAACACCGGGGAGCTGTTTTTT.

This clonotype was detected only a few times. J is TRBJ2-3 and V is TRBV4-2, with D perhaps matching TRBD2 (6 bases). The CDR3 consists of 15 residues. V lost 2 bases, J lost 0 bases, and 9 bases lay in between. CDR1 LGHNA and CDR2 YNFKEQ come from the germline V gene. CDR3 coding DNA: TGTGCCAGCAGCCAAATCGCGGGGAGCACAGATACGCAGTATTTT. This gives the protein CASSQIAGSTDTQYF.

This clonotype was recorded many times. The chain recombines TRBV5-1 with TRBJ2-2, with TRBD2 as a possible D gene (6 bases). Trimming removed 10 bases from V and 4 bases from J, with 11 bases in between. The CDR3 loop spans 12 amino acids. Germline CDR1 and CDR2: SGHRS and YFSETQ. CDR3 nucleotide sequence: TGCGCCTCCGGGGGATTCACCGGGGAGCTGTTTTTT. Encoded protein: CASGGFTGELFF. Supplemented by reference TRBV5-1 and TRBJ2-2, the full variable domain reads KAGVTQTPRYLIKTRGQQVTLSCSPISGHRSVSWYQQTPGQGLQFLFEYFSETQRNKGNFPGRFSGRQFSNSRSEMNVSTLELGDSALYLCASGGFTGELFFGEGSRLTVL.

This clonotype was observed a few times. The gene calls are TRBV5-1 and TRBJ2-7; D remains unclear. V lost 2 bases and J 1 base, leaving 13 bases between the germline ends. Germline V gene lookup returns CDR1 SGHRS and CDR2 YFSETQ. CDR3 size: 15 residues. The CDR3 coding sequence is TGCGCCAGCAGCTTCGCGGTAGAAAAGTCCTACGAGCAGTACTTC. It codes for CASSFAVEKSYEQYF.

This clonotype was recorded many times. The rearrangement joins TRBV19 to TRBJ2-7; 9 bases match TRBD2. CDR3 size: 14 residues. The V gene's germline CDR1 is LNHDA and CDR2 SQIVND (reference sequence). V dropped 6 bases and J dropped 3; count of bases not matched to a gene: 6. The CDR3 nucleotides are TGTGCCAGTAGCGGGTCTAGCGGGATCTACGAGCAGTACTTC. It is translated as CASSGSSGIYEQYF.

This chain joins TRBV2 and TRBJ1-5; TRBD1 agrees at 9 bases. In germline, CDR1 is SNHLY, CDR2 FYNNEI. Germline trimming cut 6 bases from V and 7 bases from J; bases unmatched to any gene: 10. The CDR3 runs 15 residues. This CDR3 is CASRMGQGDEQPQHF. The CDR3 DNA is TGTGCCAGCAGGATGGGACAGGGAGACGAACAGCCCCAGCATTTT.

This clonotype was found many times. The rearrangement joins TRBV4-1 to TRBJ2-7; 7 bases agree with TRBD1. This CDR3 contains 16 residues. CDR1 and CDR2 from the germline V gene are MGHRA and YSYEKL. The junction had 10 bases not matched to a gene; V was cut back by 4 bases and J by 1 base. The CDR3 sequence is CASSPYYGTESYEQYF. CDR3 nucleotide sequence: TGCGCCAGCAGCCCATACTACGGGACAGAGTCCTACGAGCAGTACTTC.

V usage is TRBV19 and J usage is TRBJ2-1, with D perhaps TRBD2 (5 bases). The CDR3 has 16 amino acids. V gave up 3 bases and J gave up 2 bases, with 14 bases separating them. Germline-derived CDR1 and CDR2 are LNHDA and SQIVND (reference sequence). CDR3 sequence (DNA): TGTGCCAGTAGTATTGACATAATGGAGGCCTACAATGAGCAGTTCTTC. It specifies CASSIDIMEAYNEQFF.

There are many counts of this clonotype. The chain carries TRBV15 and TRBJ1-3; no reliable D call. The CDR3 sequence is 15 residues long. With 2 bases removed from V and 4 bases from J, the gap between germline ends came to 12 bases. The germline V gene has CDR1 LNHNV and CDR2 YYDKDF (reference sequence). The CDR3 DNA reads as TGTGCCACCAGCAGATCGGTAGGGTCCGGAAACACCATATATTTT. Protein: CATSRSVGSGNTIYF.

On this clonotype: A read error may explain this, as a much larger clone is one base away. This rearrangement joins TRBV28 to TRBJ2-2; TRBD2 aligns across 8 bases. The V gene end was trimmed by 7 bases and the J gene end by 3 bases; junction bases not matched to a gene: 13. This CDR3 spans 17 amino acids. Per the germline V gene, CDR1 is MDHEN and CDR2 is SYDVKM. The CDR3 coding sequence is TGTGCCAGCACCCTAGCGGGCCTCGGGAGGGACACCGGGGAGCTGTTTTTT. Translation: CASTLAGLGRDTGELFF.

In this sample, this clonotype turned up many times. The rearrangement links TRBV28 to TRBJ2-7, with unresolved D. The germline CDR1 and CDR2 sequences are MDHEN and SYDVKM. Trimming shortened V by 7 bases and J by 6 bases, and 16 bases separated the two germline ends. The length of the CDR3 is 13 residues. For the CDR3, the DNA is TGTGCCAGCAAATCCCAACCCGGCGGCGAGCAGTACTTC. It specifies CASKSQPGGEQYF.

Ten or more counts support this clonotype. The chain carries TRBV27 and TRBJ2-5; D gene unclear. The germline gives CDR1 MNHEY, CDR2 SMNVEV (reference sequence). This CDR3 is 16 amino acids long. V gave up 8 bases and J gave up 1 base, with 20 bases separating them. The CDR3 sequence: CASHLQFISIQETQYF. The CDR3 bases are TGTGCCAGCCATTTGCAGTTCATCTCAATCCAAGAGACCCAGTACTTC.